Following are 18 T cell receptor beta chains from one sample sequenced in a study of cytomegalovirus exposure and HLA in healthy donors. PCR was performed using 60 Vbeta and 13 Jbeta primers. The method was immunoSEQ multiplex PCR; TCRdb's version includes in-frame clones alone and lacks a portion of them. Here the sample spans fewer than 250,000 clones, about four fifths being singletons. Sample: PBMCs. The receptors stem from a man aged 40-55 years in good health and CMV-seropositive.

J is TRBJ2-1 and V is TRBV6-1; tentatively, D is TRBD1 (5 bases). CDR3 length equals 16 residues. Germline V gene sequence: CDR1 MNHNS, CDR2 SASEGT. Trimming removed 4 bases from V and 8 bases from J, with 21 bases in between. The CDR3 nucleotides are TGTGCCAGCAGTGCCCGACAGCCCCACGCTATCGATGAGCAGTTCTTC. Translation gives CASSARQPHAIDEQFF.

In DNA form, the CDR3 reads TGTGCCAGCAGCGCGGGACTAGCGGCCTCCTACGAGCAGTACTTC. This translates into CASSAGLAASYEQYF. The rearrangement links TRBV5-4 to TRBJ2-7; TRBD2 agrees at 11 bases. This CDR3 is 15 amino acids long. In germline, CDR1 is SGHNT, CDR2 YYREEE (reference sequence). J lost 0 bases, V lost 4 bases, and 3 bases had no gene match.

In DNA form, the CDR3 reads TGTGCCAGCAGTCCGACATCGTATAGCAATCAGCCCCAGCATTTT. Its translation is CASSPTSYSNQPQHF. The rearrangement uses TRBV6-5 and TRBJ1-5; no reliable D call. This CDR3 has 15 residues. V lost 5 bases and J lost 0, with 11 bases in between. Germline-derived CDR1 and CDR2 are MNHEY and SVGAGI.

The chain joins TRBV29-1 to TRBJ1-1; 7 bases agree with TRBD1. This CDR3 comprises 14 residues. Trimming cost V 7 bases and J 3 bases; bases outside gene matches: 11. Per the germline V gene, CDR1 is SQVTM and CDR2 is ANQGSEA. The CDR3: CSADRAGGDTEAFF. The CDR3 bases are TGCAGCGCCGACAGGGCCGGTGGGGACACTGAAGCTTTCTTT.

Remarks on this clone: In the same sample, other DNA sequences code for this CDR3. J is TRBJ2-1 and V is TRBV9; the match to TRBD1 covers 9 bases. V was clipped by 0 bases and J by 4 bases; unmatched bases: 11. The CDR3 sequence is 18 residues long. Germline loops: CDR1 SGDLS, CDR2 YYNGEE. This chain's CDR3 is CASSVGGLGQGGYNEQFF. The CDR3, as DNA: TGTGCCAGCAGCGTAGGGGGATTGGGACAGGGTGGATACAATGAGCAGTTCTTC.

The chain is built from TRBV7-6 and TRBJ1-1; 9 nucleotides align to TRBD1. Germline-derived CDR1 and CDR2 are SGHVS and FNYEAQ. Trimming took 5 bases from V and 3 from J; bases not matched to a gene: 4. The CDR3 has 14 residues. Here the CDR3 reads CASSPRQGDTEAFF. The CDR3 DNA is TGTGCCAGCAGCCCGAGACAGGGGGACACTGAAGCTTTCTTT.

This chain uses TRBV7-7 with TRBJ2-3, with D uncertain. V was clipped by 1 base and J by 6 bases, with 8 bases between them. The germline V gene encodes CDR1 SSHAT and CDR2 FNYEAQ (reference sequence). CDR3 length equals 13 residues. CDR3 sequence: CASSLGLQDTQYF. Here the CDR3 DNA reads TGTGCCAGCAGCTTAGGGCTACAGGATACGCAGTATTTT.

V gene TRBV9 combines with J gene TRBJ1-2; 7 bases map to TRBD1. With V trimmed by 3 bases and J by 0 bases, 8 bases remained unmatched. The CDR3 has 16 amino acids. Germline V gives CDR1 SGDLS, CDR2 YYNGEE. The chain's CDR3 is CASSGQGEEANYGYTF. CDR3 coding DNA: TGTGCCAGCAGCGGCCAGGGGGAGGAAGCTAACTATGGCTACACCTTC.

The CDR3 region is CASAKSNTEAFF. In nucleotides, the CDR3 is TGTGCCAGTGCGAAATCGAACACTGAAGCTTTCTTT. The J gene is TRBJ1-1, the V gene TRBV7-9; D remains ambiguous. Germline lookup yields CDR1 SEHNR and CDR2 FQNEAQ (reference sequence). The CDR3 runs to 12 residues. The V and J ends lost 9 bases and 1 base respectively, with 9 bases between them.

With respect to this clone: Here the CDR3 omits its conserved ending phenylalanine or tryptophan, so a read error is the likely source. No DNA is shown, since the ends of the CDR3 on it are uncertain; the CDR3 is the one TCRdb lists. The chain has TRBV5-4 and TRBJ1-1; the table's TRBD1 call for D was not verified on the DNA. Per the germline V gene, CDR1 is SGHNT and CDR2 is YYREEE (reference sequence). Ends included, the CDR3 has 17 residues. The CDR3 protein is CASSLGGTGANRPEALV.

J is TRBJ2-5 and V is TRBV11-3; weak D call: TRBD1 (5 bases). The CDR3 runs to 14 residues. V was shortened by 5 bases and J by 3 bases, with 13 bases between the two germline ends. The germline CDR1 and CDR2 sequences are SGHNT and YENEEA. In DNA form, the CDR3 reads TGTGCCAGCAGCCTAAAATCCAGGGAAGAGACCCAGTACTTC. Translation: CASSLKSREETQYF.

J is TRBJ1-1 and V is TRBV30, with D uncertain. V lost 1 base and J 2 bases, leaving 11 bases between the germline ends. The CDR3 length is 14 residues. The germline CDR1 and CDR2 sequences are GTSNPN and SVGIG (reference sequence). The chain's CDR3 is CAWSGAGSNTEAFF. The CDR3 DNA sequence: TGTGCCTGGAGTGGGGCGGGGTCCAACACTGAAGCTTTCTTT.

The genes are TRBV9 and TRBJ2-6; D uncertain. The CDR3 loop spans 15 amino acids. V was cut by 2 bases and J by 4 bases, with 10 bases left in between. Germline V gene data show CDR1 as SGDLS and CDR2 as YYNGEE. The CDR3: CASSVSGSGANVLTF. The CDR3 DNA reads as TGTGCCAGCAGCGTTTCCGGGTCGGGGGCCAACGTCCTGACTTTC.

The chain recombines TRBV29-1 with TRBJ2-7; 7 bases are shared with TRBD2. CDR3 length: 12 residues. The germline CDR1 and CDR2 sequences are SQVTM and ANQGSEA. V was pared by 4 bases and J by 2 bases, with 2 bases of the junction left unmatched. The CDR3 DNA reads as TGCAGCGTTGGCGCGGGAGCCTACGAGCAGTACTTC. Its protein is CSVGAGAYEQYF.

In its sample, this clone was seen once. The chain couples TRBV7-9 to TRBJ2-1, with TRBD2 as a possible D gene (5 bases). CDR1 and CDR2 (germline): SEHNR, FQNEAQ (reference sequence). Trimming took 7 bases from V and 3 from J, leaving 19 bases between them. The CDR3 loop spans 16 amino acids. This CDR3 is CASTRTGSTFYNEQFF. CDR3 DNA sequence: TGTGCCAGCACCCGGACGGGGTCCACCTTCTACAATGAGCAGTTCTTC.

The chain recombines TRBV15 with TRBJ1-2; 10 positions match TRBD1. V shed 1 base, J shed 4 bases, and the junction held 6 bases outside the gene matches. In germline, CDR1 is LNHNV, CDR2 YYDKDF (reference sequence). The CDR3 totals 16 residues. The CDR3 protein is CATSRVGTGAGYGYTF. CDR3 sequence (DNA): TGTGCCACCAGCAGAGTAGGGACAGGGGCCGGCTATGGCTACACCTTC.

The V gene is TRBV6-5, the J gene TRBJ1-2; 9 positions match TRBD1. V was clipped by 6 bases and J by 4 bases; unmatched bases: 0. This CDR3 contains 12 residues. Germline V gives CDR1 MNHEY, CDR2 SVGAGI. CDR3 sequence reads: CASRGQGYGYTF. CDR3 bases: TGTGCCAGCAGGGGACAGGGCTATGGCTACACCTTC.

The V gene is TRBV28, the J gene TRBJ1-1; D is perhaps TRBD1 (6 bases). This CDR3 has 13 residues. In germline, CDR1 is MDHEN, CDR2 SYDVKM. V was clipped by 1 base and J by 7 bases, with 10 bases between them. DNA for the CDR3: TGTGCCAGCAGTTTATCGGGGGGCGTTGAAGCTTTCTTT. Translating gives CASSLSGGVEAFF.